What follows is one T cell receptor (beta chain) and its context. Its antigen is not known. The assay was immunoSEQ multiplex PCR, and TCRdb's table has in-frame clones only and misses some. Seen here are some 290,000 clones, 85% to 90% observed once, and the top ten hold 1.5% to 2.5%. Indicated treatment: about 20 received Ad26.COV2.S at low or high dose, single or two shots; about five received placebo; per-sample allocation not given. After the first vaccine or placebo injection, samples were drawn on day 63. The record originates from a study of Ad26.COV2.S vaccination and SARS-CoV-2 variants. Study summary: Enrolled in COV1001, the donor was in the Ad26.COV2.S trial arm, which received the vaccine. Findings and caveats of the study: Measures of TCR breadth and depth may have fallen short of total T cell responses. Relative to placebo recipients, vaccine recipients exhibited elevated spike-specific TCR breadth.

This CDR3 contains 16 residues. Per the germline V gene, CDR1 is MNHEY and CDR2 is SMNVEV (reference sequence). V lost 5 bases to trimming and J lost 1 base; unmatched junction nucleotides: 8. This sequence joins TRBV27 and TRBJ1-5; 7 positions match TRBD1. The sequencing here drew on peripheral blood, taken in a trial of Ad26.COV2.S vaccine versus placebo. The TCR sequence derives from a person between 18 and 60 years old who received the Ad26.COV2.S COVID-19 vaccine or a placebo. CDR3 in DNA: TGTGCCAGCAGTCCTAGAGGGGGCTGGAGCAATCAGCCCCAGCATTTT. Translated, it gives CASSPRGGWSNQPQHF.